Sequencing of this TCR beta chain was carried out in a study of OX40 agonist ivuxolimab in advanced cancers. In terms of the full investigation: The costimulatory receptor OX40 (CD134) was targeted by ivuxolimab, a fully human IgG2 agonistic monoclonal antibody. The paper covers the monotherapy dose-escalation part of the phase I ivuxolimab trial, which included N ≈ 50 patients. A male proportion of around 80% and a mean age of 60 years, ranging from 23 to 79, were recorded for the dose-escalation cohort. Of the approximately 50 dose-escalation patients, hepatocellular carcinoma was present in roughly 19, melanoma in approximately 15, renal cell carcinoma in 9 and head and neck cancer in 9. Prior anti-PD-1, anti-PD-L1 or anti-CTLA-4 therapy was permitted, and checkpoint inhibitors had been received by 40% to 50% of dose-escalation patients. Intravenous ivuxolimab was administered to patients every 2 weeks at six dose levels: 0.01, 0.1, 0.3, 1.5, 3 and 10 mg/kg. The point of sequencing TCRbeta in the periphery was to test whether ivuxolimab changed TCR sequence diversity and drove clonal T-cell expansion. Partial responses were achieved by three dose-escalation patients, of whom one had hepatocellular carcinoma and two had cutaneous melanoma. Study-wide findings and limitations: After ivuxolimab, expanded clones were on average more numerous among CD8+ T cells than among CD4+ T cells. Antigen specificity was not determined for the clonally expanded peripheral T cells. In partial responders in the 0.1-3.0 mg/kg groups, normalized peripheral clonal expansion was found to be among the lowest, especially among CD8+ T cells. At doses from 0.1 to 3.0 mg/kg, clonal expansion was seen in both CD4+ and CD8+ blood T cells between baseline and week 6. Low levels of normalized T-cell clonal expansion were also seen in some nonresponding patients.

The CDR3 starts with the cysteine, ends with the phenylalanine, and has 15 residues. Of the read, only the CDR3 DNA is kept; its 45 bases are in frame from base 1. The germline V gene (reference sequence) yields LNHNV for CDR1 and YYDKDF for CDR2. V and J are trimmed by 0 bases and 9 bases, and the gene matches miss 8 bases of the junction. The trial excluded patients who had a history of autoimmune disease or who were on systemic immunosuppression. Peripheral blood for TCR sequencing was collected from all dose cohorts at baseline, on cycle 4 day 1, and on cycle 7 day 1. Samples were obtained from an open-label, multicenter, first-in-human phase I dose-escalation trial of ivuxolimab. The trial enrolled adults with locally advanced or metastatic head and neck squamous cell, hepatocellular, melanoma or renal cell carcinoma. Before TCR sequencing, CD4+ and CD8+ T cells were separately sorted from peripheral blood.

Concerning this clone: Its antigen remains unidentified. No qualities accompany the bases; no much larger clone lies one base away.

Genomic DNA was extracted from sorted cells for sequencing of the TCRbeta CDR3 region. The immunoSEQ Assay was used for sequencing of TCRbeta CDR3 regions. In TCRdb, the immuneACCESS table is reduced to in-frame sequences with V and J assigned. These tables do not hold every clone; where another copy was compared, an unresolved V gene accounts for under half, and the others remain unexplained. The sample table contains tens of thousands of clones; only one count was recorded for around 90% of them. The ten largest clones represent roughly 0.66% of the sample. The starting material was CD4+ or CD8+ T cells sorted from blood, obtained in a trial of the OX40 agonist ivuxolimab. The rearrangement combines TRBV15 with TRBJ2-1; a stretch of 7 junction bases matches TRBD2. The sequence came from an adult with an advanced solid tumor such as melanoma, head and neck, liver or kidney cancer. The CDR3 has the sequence CATSRDLGLEGEQFF. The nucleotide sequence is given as TGTGCCACCAGCAGAGATCTAGGACTAGAGGGTGAGCAGTTCTTC.